Below, 8 T cell receptor beta chains from the same sample are listed, as sequenced in a study of chemoradiotherapy in HPV16-positive cancers. Generated by immunoSEQ multiplex PCR, the TCRdb table keeps only in-frame clones and is missing some. The listing records approximately 34 clones. The sample in question was tumor tissue, obtained from a patient who underwent chemoradiotherapy. All receptors derive from a human donor with HPV-associated anogenital cancer.

This chain uses TRBV7-7 with TRBJ2-6; no clear D gene. Trimming took 5 bases from V and 5 from J, leaving 22 bases between them. Germline V CDR1 and CDR2: SSHAT, FNYEAQ (reference sequence). This CDR3 contains 18 residues. In DNA form, the CDR3 reads TGTGCCAGCAGCAAATACTATATGCCACAAAGTCGGGCCAACGTCCTGACTTTC. Its protein product is CASSKYYMPQSRANVLTF.

The chain carries TRBV5-4 and TRBJ2-7, with D possibly matching TRBD2 (5 bases). This CDR3 is built from 12 residues. V was clipped by 4 bases and J by 5 bases, with 10 bases between them. Germline V lookup: CDR1 SGHNT, CDR2 YYREEE (reference sequence). CDR3 in amino acids: CASSRGVDEQYF. CDR3 sequence (DNA): TGTGCCAGCAGCCGGGGTGTGGACGAGCAGTACTTC.

The rearrangement links TRBV19 to TRBJ1-1; possible D gene TRBD1, 6 bases. Germline CDR1 LNHDA, CDR2 SQIVND (reference sequence). The CDR3 length is 15 residues. V lost 4 bases and J 1 base, leaving 13 bases between the germline ends. CDR3 protein: CASSKRGDPNTEAFF. The CDR3 region has the DNA TGTGCCAGTAGTAAAAGGGGGGACCCGAACACTGAAGCTTTCTTT.

The rearrangement uses TRBV5-4 and TRBJ1-1, with a weak D call TRBD1 (6 bases). Germline V gives CDR1 SGHNT, CDR2 YYREEE (reference sequence). The ends were cut back, 4 bases at V and 6 bases at J, with 16 bases in the middle. The CDR3 runs 14 residues. CDR3 region: CASSVPTGRAEAFF. In DNA form, the CDR3 reads TGTGCCAGCAGCGTACCCACAGGGCGGGCTGAAGCTTTCTTT.

The chain joins TRBV18 to TRBJ1-2; D possibly corresponds to TRBD1 (6 bases). The germline V and J ends were trimmed by 4 bases and 4 bases, with 13 bases remaining between them. The CDR3 is made up of 14 amino acids. From germline, CDR1 is KGHSH and CDR2 LQKENI. CDR3 nucleotides: TGTGCCAGCTCACAGACAGGCGAGAGCTATGGCTACACCTTC. Protein: CASSQTGESYGYTF.

The chain couples TRBV28 to TRBJ1-1; D is perhaps TRBD1 (5 bases). V shed 7 bases and J shed 6 bases, with 12 bases lying between them. This CDR3 contains 12 residues. Per germline, CDR1 MDHEN and CDR2 SYDVKM. DNA of the CDR3: TGTGCCAGCACAGGGACTGAAGCTGAAGCTTTCTTT. Translation: CASTGTEAEAFF.

The V gene is TRBV28, the J gene TRBJ2-1; no clear D. V lost 4 bases to trimming and J lost 0 bases, with 10 bases between them. Germline V gives CDR1 MDHEN, CDR2 SYDVKM. This CDR3 contains 15 residues. The CDR3 region is CASSYYRSSYNEQFF. The CDR3 DNA follows: TGTGCCAGCAGTTACTACCGAAGCTCCTACAATGAGCAGTTCTTC.

The chain recombines TRBV7-4 with TRBJ1-2; D is undetermined. The CDR3 extends over 16 amino acids. V lost 5 bases to trimming and J lost 4 bases, with 20 bases between them. Germline V gene data show CDR1 as SGHVT and CDR2 as SQSDAQ. The CDR3 DNA reads TGTGCCAGCAGCCTCGAATTCAGCTCGAAGACCTATGGCTACACCTTC. It codes for CASSLEFSSKTYGYTF.